A selection of T cell receptor beta chains follows, all from one sample in a study of OX40 agonist ivuxolimab in advanced cancers. Only in-frame clones appear in the TCRdb table, and some are missing; sequencing was by immunoSEQ multiplex PCR. The table has 40,000 to 50,000 clones, 75% to 85% seen once. The input for sequencing was CD4+ or CD8+ T cells sorted from blood, taken in a trial of the OX40 agonist ivuxolimab. Every receptor here comes from an adult with an advanced solid tumor such as melanoma, head and neck, liver or kidney cancer. The CDR3 runs from the conserved cysteine through the conserved F or W.

cdr3_aa v_call
CASSYRVGYEQYF TRBV25-1
CASSLGAIYEQYF TRBV5-1
CATSLDRGGFYEQYF TRBV15
CASIISRAYEQYF TRBV2
CASSSYLAGEETQYF TRBV18
CASSRMNTEAFF TRBV11-1
CASSLSGLTDTQYF TRBV11-3
CASSSSTGGSRQYF TRBV5-1
CASTGVGAAEAFF TRBV28
CAWSVIGGTNQPQHF TRBV30